This T cell receptor (beta chain) comes out of a study of cytomegalovirus exposure and HLA in healthy donors. Study-level points and caveats: TCR clusters originating in the first cohort tended to co-occur in the approximately 120 validation repertoires, according to a later analysis.

Using immunoSEQ multiplex PCR, the repertoire was profiled, and TCRdb retains in-frame clones only, with some absent. The table shows 120,000 or so clones, with under 90% occurring only once. As concerns this clone: What it recognizes is unknown.

CDR1 and CDR2 (germline): PRHDT, FYEKMQ (reference sequence). V was cut by 0 bases and J by 8 bases, with 6 bases left in between. The CDR3 runs to 12 residues. Specimen: PBMCs. The V and J genes are TRBV13 and TRBJ2-3; maybe TRBD2 (5 bases). The clonotype comes from a woman aged 18-29 years in good health and CMV-seronegative. The CDR3 nucleotides are TGTGCCAGCAGCTTAGGGAGGGCTACGCAGTATTTT. Residues: CASSLGRATQYF. The variable domain in full, completed from reference TRBV13 and TRBJ2-3, reads AAGVIQSPRHLIKEKRETATLKCYPIPRHDTVYWYQQGPGQDPQFLISFYEKMQSDKGSIPDRFSAQQFSDYHSELNMSSLELGDSALYFCASSLGRATQYFGPGTRLTVL.